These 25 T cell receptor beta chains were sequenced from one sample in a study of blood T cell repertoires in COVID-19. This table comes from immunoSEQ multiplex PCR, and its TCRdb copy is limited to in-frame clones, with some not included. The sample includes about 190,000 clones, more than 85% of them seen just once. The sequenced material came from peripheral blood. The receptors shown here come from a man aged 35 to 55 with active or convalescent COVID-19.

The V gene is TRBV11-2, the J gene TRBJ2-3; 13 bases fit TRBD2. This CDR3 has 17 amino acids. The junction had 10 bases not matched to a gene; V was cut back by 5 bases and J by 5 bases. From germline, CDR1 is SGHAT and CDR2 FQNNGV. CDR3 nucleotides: TGTGCCAGCAGCCCAAGACTAGCGGGGGGCGCACAAGATACGCAGTATTTT. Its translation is CASSPRLAGGAQDTQYF.

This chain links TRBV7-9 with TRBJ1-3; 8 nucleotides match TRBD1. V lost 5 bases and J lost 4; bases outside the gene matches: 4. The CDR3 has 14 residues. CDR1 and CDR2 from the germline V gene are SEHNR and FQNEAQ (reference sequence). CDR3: CASSPGGEGNTIYF. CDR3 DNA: TGTGCCAGCAGCCCAGGGGGCGAGGGAAACACCATATATTTT.

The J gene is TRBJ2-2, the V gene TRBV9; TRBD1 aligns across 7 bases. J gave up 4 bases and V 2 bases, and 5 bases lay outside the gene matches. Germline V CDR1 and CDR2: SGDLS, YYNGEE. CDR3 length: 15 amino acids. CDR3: CASSVQGVLTGELFF. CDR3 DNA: TGTGCCAGCAGCGTCCAGGGGGTTCTCACCGGGGAGCTGTTTTTT. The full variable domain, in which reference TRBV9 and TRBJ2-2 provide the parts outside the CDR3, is DSGVTQTPKHLITATGQRVTLRCSPRSGDLSVYWYQQSLDQGLQFLIQYYNGEERAKGNILERFSAQQFPDLHSELNLSSLELGDSALYFCASSVQGVLTGELFFGEGSRLTVL.

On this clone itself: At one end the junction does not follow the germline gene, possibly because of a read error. The CDR3 is CASSQRDRVKQPQHF. CDR3 in DNA: TGTGCTAGCAGCCAACGAGACAGGGTAAAACAGCCCCAGCATTTT. The chain recombines TRBV7-7 with TRBJ1-5; TRBD1 matches 7 bases. The CDR3 contains 15 residues. The germline gives CDR1 SSHAT, CDR2 FNYEAQ (reference sequence).

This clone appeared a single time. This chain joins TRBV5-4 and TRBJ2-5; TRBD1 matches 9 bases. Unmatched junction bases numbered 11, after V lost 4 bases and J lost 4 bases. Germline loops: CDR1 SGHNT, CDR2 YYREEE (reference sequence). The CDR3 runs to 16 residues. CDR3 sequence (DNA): TGTGCCAGCAGCCCCGGGGGACAGGGTAGGGGAGAGACCCAGTACTTC. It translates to CASSPGGQGRGETQYF. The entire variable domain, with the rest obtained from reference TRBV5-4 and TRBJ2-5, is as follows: ETGVTQSPTHLIKTRGQQVTLRCSSQSGHNTVSWYQQALGQGPQFIFQYYREEENGRGNFPPRFSGLQFPNYSSELNVNALELDDSALYLCASSPGGQGRGETQYFGPGTRLLVL.

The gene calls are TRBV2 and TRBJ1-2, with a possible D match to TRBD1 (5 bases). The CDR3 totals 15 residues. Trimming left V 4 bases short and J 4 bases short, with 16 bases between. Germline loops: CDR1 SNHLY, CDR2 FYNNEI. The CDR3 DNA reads TGTGCCAGCAGTGCGAAACAGGCCTACTTCTATGGCTACACCTTC. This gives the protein CASSAKQAYFYGYTF.

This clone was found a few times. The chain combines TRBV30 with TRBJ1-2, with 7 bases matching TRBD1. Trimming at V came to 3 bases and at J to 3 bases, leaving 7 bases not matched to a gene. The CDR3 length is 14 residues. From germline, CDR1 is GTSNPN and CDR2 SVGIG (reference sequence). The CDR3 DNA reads TGTGCCTGGAGAGGGCAGGGGGGATACTATGGCTACACCTTC. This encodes CAWRGQGGYYGYTF. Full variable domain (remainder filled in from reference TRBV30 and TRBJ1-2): SQTIHQWPATLVQPVGSPLSLECTVEGTSNPNLYWYRQAAGRGLQLLFYSVGIGQISSEVPQNLSASRPQDRQFILSSKKLLLSDSGFYLCAWRGQGGYYGYTFGSGTRLTVV.

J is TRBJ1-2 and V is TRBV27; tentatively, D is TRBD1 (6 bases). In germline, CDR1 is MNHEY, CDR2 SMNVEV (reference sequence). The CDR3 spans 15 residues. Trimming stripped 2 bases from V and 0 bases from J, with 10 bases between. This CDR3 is CASSLNKGANYGYTF. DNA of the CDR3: TGTGCCAGCAGTTTAAATAAGGGGGCTAACTATGGCTACACCTTC.

CDR3 sequence (DNA): TGTGCCAGCAGTTTAACAGGGGGACAACAGCCCCAGCATTTT. Translation: CASSLTGGQQPQHF. V and J are TRBV28 and TRBJ1-5; the match to TRBD1 covers 8 bases. The V gene end was trimmed by 2 bases and the J gene end by 7 bases; junction bases not matched to a gene: 4. CDR1 and CDR2 (germline): MDHEN, SYDVKM. CDR3 size: 14 residues.

The CDR3 coding sequence is TGTGCCAGCAGCAAGACAGGGGACTCTGGAAACACCATATATTTT. Its protein product is CASSKTGDSGNTIYF. V and J are TRBV13 and TRBJ1-3, with TRBD1 matching 8 bases. The CDR3 covers 15 residues. CDR1 PRHDT and CDR2 FYEKMQ come from the germline V gene (reference sequence). V lost 5 bases to trimming and J lost 0 bases; unmatched junction nucleotides: 3.

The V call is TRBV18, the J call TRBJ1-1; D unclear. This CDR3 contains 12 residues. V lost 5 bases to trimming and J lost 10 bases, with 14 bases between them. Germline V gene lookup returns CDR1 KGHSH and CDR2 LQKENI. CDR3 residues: CASSSVRGGAFF. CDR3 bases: TGTGCCAGCTCAAGCGTTAGAGGAGGAGCTTTCTTT.

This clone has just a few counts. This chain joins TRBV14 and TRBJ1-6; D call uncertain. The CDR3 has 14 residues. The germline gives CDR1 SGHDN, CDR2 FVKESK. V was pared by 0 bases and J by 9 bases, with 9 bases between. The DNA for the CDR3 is TGTGCCAGCAGCCAAGAGACGGGGTCTTCACCCCTCCACTTT. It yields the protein CASSQETGSSPLHF.

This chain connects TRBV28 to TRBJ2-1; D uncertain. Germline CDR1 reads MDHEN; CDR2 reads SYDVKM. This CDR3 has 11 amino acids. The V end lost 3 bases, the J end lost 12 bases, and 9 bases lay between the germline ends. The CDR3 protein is CASSFLAWQFF. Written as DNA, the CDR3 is TGTGCCAGCAGTTTCTTAGCTTGGCAGTTCTTC.

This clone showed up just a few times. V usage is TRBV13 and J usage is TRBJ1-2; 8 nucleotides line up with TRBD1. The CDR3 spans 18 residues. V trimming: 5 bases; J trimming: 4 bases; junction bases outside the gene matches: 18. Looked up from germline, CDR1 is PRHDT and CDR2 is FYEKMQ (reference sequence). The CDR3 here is CASSPTSATGAQFYGYTF. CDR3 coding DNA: TGTGCCAGCAGCCCCACTTCGGCGACAGGGGCCCAATTCTATGGCTACACCTTC.

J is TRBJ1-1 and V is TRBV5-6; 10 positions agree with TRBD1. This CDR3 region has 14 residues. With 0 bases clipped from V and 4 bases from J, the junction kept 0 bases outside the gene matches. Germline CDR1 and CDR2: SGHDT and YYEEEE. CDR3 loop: CASSLGDRGTEAFF. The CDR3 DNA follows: TGTGCCAGCAGCTTGGGGGACAGGGGCACTGAAGCTTTCTTT.

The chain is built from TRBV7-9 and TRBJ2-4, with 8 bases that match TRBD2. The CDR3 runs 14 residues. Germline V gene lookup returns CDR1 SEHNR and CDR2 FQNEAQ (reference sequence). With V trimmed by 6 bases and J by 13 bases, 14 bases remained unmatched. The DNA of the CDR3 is TGTGCCAGCAGTTCAGAACCGGGCGGGGGGCCGCAGTACTTC. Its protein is CASSSEPGGGPQYF.

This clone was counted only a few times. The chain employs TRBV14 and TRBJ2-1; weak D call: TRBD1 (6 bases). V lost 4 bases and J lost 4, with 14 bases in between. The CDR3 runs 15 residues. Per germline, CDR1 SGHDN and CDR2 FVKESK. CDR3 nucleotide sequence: TGTGCCAGCAGCCTCGACAGGATGCGTTACAATGAGCAGTTCTTC. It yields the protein CASSLDRMRYNEQFF.

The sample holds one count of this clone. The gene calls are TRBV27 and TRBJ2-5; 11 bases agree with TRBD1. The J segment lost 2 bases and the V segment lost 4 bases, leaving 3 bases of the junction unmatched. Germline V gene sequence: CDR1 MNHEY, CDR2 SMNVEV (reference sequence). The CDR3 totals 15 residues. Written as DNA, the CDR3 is TGTGCCAGCAGTTCGGGGACAGGGGGGCAAGAGACCCAGTACTTC. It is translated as CASSSGTGGQETQYF.

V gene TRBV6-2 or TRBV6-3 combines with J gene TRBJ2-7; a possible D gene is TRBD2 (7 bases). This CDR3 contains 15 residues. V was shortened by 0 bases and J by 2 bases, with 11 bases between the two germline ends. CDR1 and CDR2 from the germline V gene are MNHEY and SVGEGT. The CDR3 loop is CASSYSRGPTYEQYF. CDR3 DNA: TGTGCCAGCAGTTACTCGCGGGGGCCCACCTACGAGCAGTACTTC.

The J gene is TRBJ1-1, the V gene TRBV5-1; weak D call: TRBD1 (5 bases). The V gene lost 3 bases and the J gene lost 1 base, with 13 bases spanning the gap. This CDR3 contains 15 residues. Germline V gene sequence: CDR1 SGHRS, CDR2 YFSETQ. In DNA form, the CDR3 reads TGCGCCAGCAGCTCTGGGGCGGGAACGAACACTGAAGCTTTCTTT. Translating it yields CASSSGAGTNTEAFF.

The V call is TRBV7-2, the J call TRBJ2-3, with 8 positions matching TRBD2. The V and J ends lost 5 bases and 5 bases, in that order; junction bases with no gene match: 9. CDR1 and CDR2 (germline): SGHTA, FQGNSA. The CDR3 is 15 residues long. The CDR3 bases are TGTGCCAGCAGCCAGATACCGGGGGGGTTAGATACGCAGTATTTT. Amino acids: CASSQIPGGLDTQYF.

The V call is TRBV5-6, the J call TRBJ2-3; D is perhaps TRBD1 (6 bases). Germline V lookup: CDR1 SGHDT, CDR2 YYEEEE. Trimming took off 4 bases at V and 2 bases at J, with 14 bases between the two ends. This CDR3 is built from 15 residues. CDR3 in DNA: TGTGCCAGCAGCGTCGAAGGGGGTTCCACAGATACGCAGTATTTT. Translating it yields CASSVEGGSTDTQYF.

The DNA of the CDR3 is TGTGCCAGCAGACCTGGGACTAGCGGGGGATATTACGAGCAGTACTTC. Its translation is CASRPGTSGGYYEQYF. The chain has TRBV11-2 and TRBJ2-7; 14 bases agree with TRBD2. J gave up 4 bases and V 6 bases, and 8 bases lay outside the gene matches. The germline CDR1 and CDR2 sequences are SGHAT and FQNNGV. This CDR3 has 16 residues.

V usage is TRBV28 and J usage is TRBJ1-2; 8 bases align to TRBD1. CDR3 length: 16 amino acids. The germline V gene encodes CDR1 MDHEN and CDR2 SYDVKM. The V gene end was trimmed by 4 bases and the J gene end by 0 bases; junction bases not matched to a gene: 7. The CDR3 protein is CASSSLRGPTNYGYTF. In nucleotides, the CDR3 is TGTGCCAGCAGTTCCCTCAGGGGGCCTACTAACTATGGCTACACCTTC.

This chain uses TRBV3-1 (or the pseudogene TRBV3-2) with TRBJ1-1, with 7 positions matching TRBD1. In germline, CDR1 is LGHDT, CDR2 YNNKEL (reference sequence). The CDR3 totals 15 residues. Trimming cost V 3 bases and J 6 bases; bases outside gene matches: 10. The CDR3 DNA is TGTGCCAGCAGCCATAGCGAGACAGGGAGGTCTGAAGCTTTCTTT. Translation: CASSHSETGRSEAFF.